This passage covers 24 T cell receptor beta chains from one sample sequenced in a study of blood T cells in healthy people across ages. A second PCR of roughly 6 to 12 cycles used a sample-barcoded 5' primer and a J-beta primer mix. TCRdb re-analysed the 5' RACE reads in MiXCR, keeping a single row per CDR3 protein. The top ten clones hold roughly 8.2% of a sample with around 1.5 million distinct CDR3 sequences, about 43% of them seen once. The sample consisted of blood. Every receptor here comes from a woman between 18 and 29 years old in good health.

The chain combines TRBV7-3 with TRBJ2-1; 8 bases align to TRBD1. Per the germline V gene, CDR1 is SGHTA and CDR2 is FQGTGA. The J segment lost 3 bases and the V segment lost 5 bases, leaving 9 bases of the junction unmatched. This CDR3 spans 16 amino acids. CDR3 loop: CASSAQQGGYYNEQFF. CDR3 sequence (DNA): TGTGCCAGCAGCGCCCAACAGGGGGGTTACTACAATGAGCAGTTCTTC.

This clonotype was observed a few times. The chain carries TRBV3-1 and TRBJ2-7; D not certain. CDR3 length: 15 amino acids. Trimming took 0 bases from V and 0 from J, leaving 9 bases between them. Per germline, CDR1 LGHDT and CDR2 YNNKEL (reference sequence). CDR3 sequence: CASSQESIHSYEQYF. The CDR3 nucleotides are TGTGCCAGCAGCCAAGAGAGCATCCACTCCTACGAGCAGTACTTC.

The V gene is TRBV30, the J gene TRBJ2-2; 7 bases are shared with TRBD2. Germline trimming cut 0 bases from V and 2 bases from J; bases unmatched to any gene: 3. Germline lookup yields CDR1 GTSNPN and CDR2 SVGIG (reference sequence). CDR3 length: 15 amino acids. CDR3 sequence: CAWSVLADNTGELFF. DNA for the CDR3: TGTGCCTGGAGTGTTCTAGCGGATAACACCGGGGAGCTGTTTTTT. Combining the CDR3 with reference TRBV30 and TRBJ2-2 gives the whole variable domain SQTIHQWPATLVQPVGSPLSLECTVEGTSNPNLYWYRQAAGRGLQLLFYSVGIGQISSEVPQNLSASRPQDRQFILSSKKLLLSDSGFYLCAWSVLADNTGELFFGEGSRLTVL.

This clonotype appeared a few times. The junction shows a germline mismatch at one end, possibly a read error. The genes are TRBV4-1 and TRBJ2-1; possibly TRBD1 for D (5 bases). This CDR3 contains 15 residues. The germline V gene has CDR1 MGHRA and CDR2 YSYEKL. CDR3 region: CASSQDRQGGNEKFF. The DNA of the CDR3 is TGCGCCAGCAGTCAAGATCGGCAGGGTGGCAATGAGAAGTTCTTC.

The gene calls are TRBV28 and TRBJ1-5; D not certain. The V gene's germline CDR1 is MDHEN and CDR2 SYDVKM. With 7 bases removed from V and 2 bases from J, the gap between germline ends came to 18 bases. This CDR3 has 16 amino acids. Written as DNA, the CDR3 is TGTGCCAGCACGCCCCTCTACGAGGATGGCAATCAGCCCCAGCATTTT. Protein: CASTPLYEDGNQPQHF.

In this sample, this clonotype turned up a few times. The chain employs TRBV5-1 and TRBJ2-2; D may match TRBD1 or TRBD2 (5 bases each). The CDR3 length is 15 residues. CDR1 and CDR2 from the germline V gene are SGHRS and YFSETQ. With 3 bases removed from V and 3 bases from J, the gap between germline ends came to 12 bases. The CDR3 loop is CASSWDGTHTGELFF. CDR3 in DNA: TGCGCCAGCAGCTGGGACGGGACCCACACCGGGGAGCTGTTTTTT.

This chain uses TRBV20-1 with TRBJ2-7, with 10 bases that match TRBD2. Germline assignment: CDR1 DFQATT and CDR2 SNEGSKA (reference sequence). Losses at the gene ends were 3 bases for V and 0 bases for J; bases not matched to a gene: 2. The CDR3 is made up of 14 amino acids. The CDR3, as DNA: TGCAGTGCTAGGATAGCGGGGGGCTCCTACGAGCAGTACTTC. It specifies CSARIAGGSYEQYF.

A remark on this clonotype: Just one base apart from a much larger clone, this may be a read error. The V gene is TRBV20-1, the J gene TRBJ1-2; D uncertain. V was trimmed by 6 bases and J by 2 bases, leaving 16 bases between them. The germline CDR1 and CDR2 sequences are DFQATT and SNEGSKA (reference sequence). The CDR3 spans 14 residues. Here the CDR3 DNA reads TGCAGTGCAACGGGCGGGTCCCCAAACTATGGCTACACCTTC. Its protein is CSATGGSPNYGYTF.

This clonotype was observed at least ten times. This chain links TRBV4-1 with TRBJ2-3, with D possibly being TRBD1 (5 bases). Per the germline V gene, CDR1 is MGHRA and CDR2 is YSYEKL. This CDR3 region has 16 residues. Trimming removed 3 bases at V and 0 bases at J, with 13 bases between. The CDR3 coding sequence is TGCGCCAGCAGCCAGTATCCCCGACAGAGCACAGATACGCAGTATTTT. The encoded protein is CASSQYPRQSTDTQYF.

The chain links TRBV7-2 to TRBJ2-7; TRBD1 matches 7 bases. CDR3 length equals 17 residues. Germline V gene sequence: CDR1 SGHTA, CDR2 FQGNSA. The V segment lost 5 bases and the J segment 3 bases; nucleotides outside the gene matches: 16. DNA for the CDR3: TGTGCCAGCAGCCCACACGTACAGGGGTTCCGGGTCTACGAGCAGTACTTC. It yields the protein CASSPHVQGFRVYEQYF.

This chain joins TRBV20-1 and TRBJ1-5; 8 bases align to TRBD1. The CDR3 totals 15 residues. CDR1 DFQATT and CDR2 SNEGSKA come from the germline V gene (reference sequence). The J segment lost 2 bases and the V segment lost 5 bases, leaving 8 bases of the junction unmatched. The CDR3 loop is CSAPRQGMGNQPQHF. The CDR3 DNA sequence: TGCAGTGCTCCTCGACAGGGGATGGGCAATCAGCCCCAGCATTTT.

CDR3 sequence reads: CASSLGQTSRNEQFF. CDR3 sequence (DNA): TGTGCCAGCAGTCTTGGACAGACCTCTCGGAATGAGCAGTTCTTC. The chain carries TRBV2 and TRBJ2-1; a weak D match, TRBD1 (6 bases). Germline lookup yields CDR1 SNHLY and CDR2 FYNNEI. V shed 5 bases and J shed 7 bases, with 18 bases lying between them. This CDR3 region has 15 residues.

This clonotype was detected only a few times. The chain uses TRBV4-1 and TRBJ2-1, with TRBD2 identical over 11 bases. Germline lookup yields CDR1 MGHRA and CDR2 YSYEKL. This CDR3 has 15 amino acids. Unmatched junction bases numbered 4, after V lost 3 bases and J lost 6 bases. As DNA, the CDR3 is TGCGCCAGCAGCCATGCCGGGACTAGCGGCAATGAGCAGTTCTTC. Translating gives CASSHAGTSGNEQFF.

CDR3 loop: CASSLGPSSYNEQYF. Here the CDR3 DNA reads TGTGCCAGCAGCTTAGGGCCGAGCTCCTACAATGAGCAGTACTTC. This chain connects TRBV7-2 to TRBJ2-1; D remains ambiguous. TRBJ2-7 matches the DNA end more closely, so the J call is doubtful. The CDR3 extends over 15 amino acids. CDR1 and CDR2 (germline): SGHTA, FQGNSA.

The chain is built from TRBV29-1 and TRBJ2-2; maybe TRBD1 (6 bases). The germline CDR1 and CDR2 sequences are SQVTM and ANQGSEA. V lost 5 bases and J lost 0, with 10 bases in between. The CDR3 runs to 14 residues. This chain's CDR3 is CSVIGTPNTGELFF. CDR3 coding DNA: TGCAGCGTTATTGGGACACCGAACACCGGGGAGCTGTTTTTT.

The rearrangement uses TRBV5-1 and TRBJ2-5; 10 nucleotides agree with TRBD2. The CDR3 totals 15 residues. The germline gives CDR1 SGHRS, CDR2 YFSETQ. J lost 11 bases, V lost 1 base, and 11 bases had no gene match. The CDR3 reads CASSLQTSGYNEQYF. The DNA of the CDR3 is TGCGCCAGCAGCTTGCAGACTAGCGGGTACAATGAGCAGTACTTC.

This clonotype was counted a few times. V is TRBV24-1 and J is TRBJ2-3; D is unresolved. The CDR3 has 12 residues. With 7 bases removed from V and 6 bases from J, the gap between germline ends came to 10 bases. From germline, CDR1 is KGHDR and CDR2 SFDVKD. The CDR3 loop is CATSPEWDTQYF. CDR3 DNA sequence: TGTGCCACCAGCCCGGAATGGGATACGCAGTATTTT.

The CDR3 DNA is TGTGCCAGCAGCTTATTACTAGGTGGGGTCAATGAGCAGTTCTTC. It specifies CASSLLLGGVNEQFF. V is TRBV7-2 and J is TRBJ2-1; perhaps TRBD2 as D (5 bases). This CDR3 comprises 15 residues. The V and J ends lost 2 bases and 6 bases respectively, with 14 bases between them. Germline values: CDR1 SGHTA, CDR2 FQGNSA.

This clonotype appeared a few times. The chain has TRBV5-1 and TRBJ2-1; 7 nucleotides line up with TRBD2. Germline CDR1 and CDR2: SGHRS and YFSETQ. The CDR3 is made up of 17 amino acids. Trimming took 0 bases from V and 3 from J; bases not matched to a gene: 9. Written as DNA, the CDR3 is TGCGCCAGCAGCTTGGAACCTAGCGGACAATTCTACAATGAGCAGTTCTTC. Its protein product is CASSLEPSGQFYNEQFF. Filled out from reference TRBV5-1 and TRBJ2-1, the complete variable domain reads KAGVTQTPRYLIKTRGQQVTLSCSPISGHRSVSWYQQTPGQGLQFLFEYFSETQRNKGNFPGRFSGRQFSNSRSEMNVSTLELGDSALYLCASSLEPSGQFYNEQFFGPGTRLTVL.

The rearrangement uses TRBV10-2 and TRBJ1-1; TRBD1 aligns across 8 bases. The CDR3 spans 13 residues. CDR1 is WSHSY, CDR2 SAAADI, per germline. V lost 6 bases, J lost 4 bases, and 4 bases stayed unmatched. The CDR3: CASRLDRATEAFF. The CDR3 DNA reads as TGCGCCAGCAGATTGGACAGGGCCACTGAAGCTTTCTTT.

The V and J genes are TRBV10-3 and TRBJ2-5, with TRBD1 identical over 7 bases. The end of the DNA aligns better with TRBJ2-7, so the J call may be wrong. CDR3 length: 15 residues. Germline CDR1 is ENHRY and CDR2 is SYGVKD. The CDR3 region is CATSSDPGGEYEQYF. The CDR3 DNA reads TGTGCCACCAGCTCAGACCCAGGGGGAGAGTACGAGCAGTACTTC.

This clonotype was observed a few times. J is TRBJ1-2 and V is TRBV3-1, with TRBD1 matching over 7 bases. Germline V lookup: CDR1 LGHDT, CDR2 YNNKEL (reference sequence). Trimming at V came to 4 bases and at J to 8 bases, leaving 7 bases not matched to a gene. The CDR3 spans 13 residues. CDR3 in DNA: TGTGCCAGCAGCCTCGGGACAGCGCTAGGCTACACCTTC. Amino acids: CASSLGTALGYTF.

The V gene is TRBV12-3 or TRBV12-4, the J gene TRBJ2-4; D remains ambiguous. The last part of the DNA fits TRBJ2-7 better; the J call may be wrong. The CDR3 spans 14 residues. In nucleotides, the CDR3 is TGTGCCAGCAGTTTAGAACATCGGAAATACGAGCAGTACTTC. It translates to CASSLEHRKYEQYF.

This clonotype was picked up a small number of times. This sequence joins TRBV12-3 or TRBV12-4 and TRBJ1-2; D is uncertain. V lost 3 bases to trimming and J lost 5 bases, with 10 bases between them. There are 13 residues in the CDR3. CDR3 nucleotides: TGTGCCAGCAGTTTCGATTCTGCGTATGGCTACACCTTC. Translation: CASSFDSAYGYTF.